The 14 T cell receptor beta chains given below trace back to one sample, sequenced in a study of blood T cell repertoires in COVID-19. Libraries were prepared by immunoSEQ multiplex PCR; TCRdb keeps only in-frame clonotypes and omits some of them. The data hold 150,000 or so clones, with roughly three quarters observed a single time. Sequencing used peripheral blood. All receptors come from a woman aged 70-85 years with COVID-19, enrolled during active disease.

This clone was seen a single time. This sequence joins TRBV7-2 and TRBJ1-6; D is uncertain. The V gene's germline CDR1 is SGHTA and CDR2 FQGNSA. The germline V and J ends were trimmed by 2 bases and 7 bases, with 12 bases remaining between them. The CDR3 runs 15 residues. The CDR3 DNA reads TGTGCCAGCAGCTTAAGTGAGGGAACAAATTCACCCCTCCACTTT. Its translation is CASSLSEGTNSPLHF.

V usage is TRBV11-2 and J usage is TRBJ2-7; a possible D gene is TRBD1 (7 bases). Trimming took off 1 base at V and 1 base at J, with 11 bases between the two ends. Germline CDR1 SGHAT, CDR2 FQNNGV. The CDR3 spans 15 residues. The CDR3 nucleotides are TGTGCCAGCAGCTTAGCTCCAGGGGGGTCCTACGAGCAGTACTTC. Translated, it gives CASSLAPGGSYEQYF.

In this sample, this clone turned up once. V is TRBV19 and J is TRBJ1-5, with 8 bases identical to TRBD1. Germline V gene sequence: CDR1 LNHDA, CDR2 SQIVND (reference sequence). CDR3 size: 15 residues. With 6 bases clipped from V and 4 bases from J, the junction kept 8 bases outside the gene matches. CDR3 coding DNA: TGTGCCAGTAGCGACAGGGGACCTTCTAATCAGCCCCAGCATTTT. Residues: CASSDRGPSNQPQHF.

The genes are TRBV6-5 and TRBJ1-2, with 8 bases that match TRBD1. V shed 6 bases and J 11 bases; nucleotides not matched to a gene: 11. In germline, CDR1 is MNHEY, CDR2 SVGAGI. The CDR3 extends over 13 amino acids. CDR3 sequence: CASRTRTTGVYTF. Written as DNA, the CDR3 is TGTGCCAGCAGAACGCGAACGACAGGGGTTTACACCTTC.

V usage is TRBV14 and J usage is TRBJ2-1; 9 nucleotides align to TRBD2. This CDR3 region has 15 residues. Germline CDR1 is SGHDN and CDR2 is FVKESK. V lost 4 bases, J lost 7 bases, and 8 bases stayed unmatched. The CDR3: CASSRLGLAGNEQFF. As DNA, the CDR3 is TGTGCCAGCAGCCGGCTGGGGCTAGCGGGGAATGAGCAGTTCTTC.

This clone was seen only once. This chain connects TRBV19 to TRBJ1-2; 9 bases are shared with TRBD1. The CDR3 loop spans 14 amino acids. CDR1 LNHDA and CDR2 SQIVND come from the germline V gene (reference sequence). Unmatched junction bases numbered 5, after V lost 3 bases and J lost 6 bases. The CDR3, as DNA: TGTGCCAGTAGTATCGACAGGGGGTACGATGGCTACACCTTC. It specifies CASSIDRGYDGYTF.

The gene calls are TRBV4-1 and TRBJ1-5; D unresolved. Trimming took off 0 bases at V and 1 base at J, with 7 bases between the two ends. Germline V gives CDR1 MGHRA, CDR2 YSYEKL. The CDR3 length is 15 residues. CDR3 DNA: TGCGCCAGCAGCCAAGATCCACAGAGCAATCAGCCCCAGCATTTT. Amino acid sequence: CASSQDPQSNQPQHF.

The J gene is TRBJ1-2, the V gene TRBV7-2; 9 nucleotides line up with TRBD1. The CDR3 is 16 amino acids. Losses at the gene ends were 5 bases for V and 2 bases for J; bases not matched to a gene: 9. The germline V gene has CDR1 SGHTA and CDR2 FQGNSA. CDR3 nucleotide sequence: TGTGCCAGCAGCCCCCCCAGGACAGGGGTAAACTATGGCTACACCTTC. The encoded protein is CASSPPRTGVNYGYTF.

The chain combines TRBV3-1 (or the pseudogene TRBV3-2) with TRBJ1-2, with D maybe TRBD1 (6 bases). The ends were cut back, 5 bases at V and 2 bases at J, with 15 bases in the middle. This CDR3 has 15 amino acids. CDR1 is LGHDT and CDR2 is YNNKEL in the germline V gene (reference sequence). The CDR3 spells CASSSRTVLNYGYTF. Here the CDR3 DNA reads TGTGCCAGCAGCTCACGGACAGTCTTGAACTATGGCTACACCTTC.

The V call is TRBV7-2, the J call TRBJ2-3; D ambiguous. The germline V gene has CDR1 SGHTA and CDR2 FQGNSA. This CDR3 has 14 amino acids. V was trimmed by 2 bases and J by 4 bases, leaving 10 bases between them. The CDR3 nucleotides read TGTGCCAGCAGCTTATCACTGCTCCCAGATACGCAGTATTTT. This codes for CASSLSLLPDTQYF.

This chain connects TRBV5-4 to TRBJ2-7, with D possibly being TRBD2 (5 bases). CDR1 is SGHNT, CDR2 YYREEE, per germline (reference sequence). CDR3 length: 15 residues. The V gene lost 6 bases and the J gene lost 0 bases, with 16 bases spanning the gap. In DNA, the CDR3 is TGTGCCAGCACCGCGGGCGCCGCTGGCTCCTACGAGCAGTACTTC. Translation gives CASTAGAAGSYEQYF.

The gene calls are TRBV7-2 and TRBJ2-1; 9 positions match TRBD1. From germline, CDR1 is SGHTA and CDR2 FQGNSA. V was clipped by 1 base and J by 3 bases; unmatched bases: 1. The CDR3 length is 15 residues. The CDR3 loop reads CASSLGDRVYNEQFF. DNA of the CDR3: TGTGCCAGCAGCTTAGGGGACAGGGTCTACAATGAGCAGTTCTTC. Complete variable domain (other parts from reference TRBV7-2 and TRBJ2-1): GAGVSQSPSNKVTEKGKDVELRCDPISGHTALYWYRQSLGQGLEFLIYFQGNSAPDKSGLPSDRFSAERTGGSVSTLTIQRTQQEDSAVYLCASSLGDRVYNEQFFGPGTRLTVL.

The V gene is TRBV15, the J gene TRBJ1-4; tentatively, D is TRBD1 (5 bases). The V end was cut by 2 bases, the J end by 3 bases, with 13 bases between. Germline V gene lookup returns CDR1 LNHNV and CDR2 YYDKDF (reference sequence). The length of the CDR3 is 16 residues. This CDR3 reads CATSRSPTAPNEKLFF. The CDR3 DNA follows: TGTGCCACCAGCAGATCGCCGACAGCGCCTAATGAAAAACTGTTTTTT.

The V and J genes are TRBV25-1 and TRBJ1-2; 7 bases match TRBD1. J gave up 8 bases and V 5 bases, and 2 bases lay outside the gene matches. The CDR3 totals 11 residues. Germline V gene data show CDR1 as MGHDK and CDR2 as SYGVNS. In DNA form, the CDR3 reads TGTGCCAGCAGTTCAGGGGGAGGCTACACCTTC. This codes for CASSSGGGYTF.